This entry lists 31 T cell receptor beta chains sequenced from one sample in a study of regulatory T cells in long-lasting Graves disease. In building TCR beta libraries, iRepertoire HTBI primers were used together with Arm-PCR of CDR3 regions. TCRdb ran MiXCR on the multiplex PCR reads and lists one entry per CDR3 protein. The sample yields fewer than 450,000 distinct CDR3 sequences, under 25% seen once. Described time point: persistent/refractory GD, antithyroid drugs over 5 years with positive TRAb. RNA extracted from PBMCs served as the sequencing template. Source: peripheral blood mononuclear cells (PBMCs), taken when the disease was refractory, from a patient treated with antithyroid drugs. The receptors were gathered from a female donor with Graves disease.

Ten or more counts support this clonotype. The chain links TRBV30 to TRBJ1-2; 7 nucleotides agree with TRBD1. Germline CDR1 is GTSNPN and CDR2 is SVGIG (reference sequence). The CDR3 runs 14 residues. J gave up 3 bases and V 2 bases, and 6 bases lay outside the gene matches. In DNA, the CDR3 is TGTGCCTGGAGTTGGGGACAGCTACACTATGGCTACACCTTC. It translates to CAWSWGQLHYGYTF.

J is TRBJ2-1 and V is TRBV7-9, with 9 bases aligning to TRBD1. Per the germline V gene, CDR1 is SEHNR and CDR2 is FQNEAQ (reference sequence). The CDR3 is 17 amino acids. V lost 1 base and J lost 3; bases outside the gene matches: 7. The CDR3 loop reads CASSLVSGTGHYNEQFF. The CDR3 bases are TGTGCCAGCAGCTTAGTCTCCGGGACAGGGCACTACAATGAGCAGTTCTTC. The variable domain in full, with the rest retrieved from reference TRBV7-9 and TRBJ2-1, is DTGVSQNPRHKITKRGQNVTFRCDPISEHNRLYWYRQTLGQGPEFLTYFQNEAQLEKSRLLSDRFSAERPKGSFSTLEIQRTEQGDSAMYLCASSLVSGTGHYNEQFFGPGTRLTVL.

Concerning this clonotype: The junction departs from germline at one end; a sequencing error may be responsible. This chain uses TRBV6-2 or TRBV6-3 with TRBJ2-5; tentatively, D is TRBD1 or TRBD2 (7 bases each). Germline values: CDR1 MNHEY, CDR2 SVGEGT. The length of the CDR3 is 12 residues. The CDR3 loop reads CASRGAGGGRFF. CDR3 in DNA: TGTGCCAGCAGAGGGGCAGGGGGGGGTCGGTTCTTC.

This clonotype was seen repeatedly, ten times or more. This chain connects TRBV7-9 to TRBJ1-6; possibly TRBD1 for D (5 bases). The CDR3 covers 14 residues. Trimming removed 1 base from V and 7 bases from J, with 8 bases in between. CDR1 is SEHNR, CDR2 FQNEAQ, per germline (reference sequence). CDR3 sequence reads: CASSLGQTNSPLHF. As DNA, the CDR3 is TGTGCCAGCAGCTTAGGACAGACAAATTCACCCCTCCACTTT.

This clonotype was observed a handful of times. The CDR3 region is CASSQLHLKRERREETQYF. The CDR3 DNA follows: TGTGCCAGCAGCCAGCTCCACCTTAAGCGGGAGAGAAGGGAAGAGACCCAGTACTTC. V is TRBV28 and J is TRBJ2-5; 8 bases fit TRBD2. The germline V gene has CDR1 MDHEN and CDR2 SYDVKM. The CDR3 consists of 19 residues. V was clipped by 6 bases and J by 3 bases; unmatched bases: 21.

Only a few counts were recorded for this clonotype. The chain has TRBV29-1 and TRBJ1-1, with 8 nucleotides matching TRBD1. Germline CDR1 is SQVTM and CDR2 is ANQGSEA. The CDR3 extends over 14 amino acids. Trimming cost V 8 bases and J 5 bases; bases outside gene matches: 13. The CDR3 loop is CSHSGGGGGTEAFF. For the CDR3, the DNA is TGCAGCCACTCAGGGGGCGGGGGTGGTACTGAAGCTTTCTTT.

This clonotype was observed many times. The chain links TRBV6-2 or TRBV6-3 to TRBJ2-5; 9 nucleotides match TRBD2. The CDR3 sequence is 15 residues long. The germline V gene has CDR1 MNHEY and CDR2 SVGEGT. V shed 2 bases and J 7 bases; nucleotides not matched to a gene: 8. The CDR3 region is CASSYAASGIGTQYF. In nucleotides, the CDR3 is TGTGCCAGCAGTTACGCGGCTAGCGGGATCGGGACCCAGTACTTC.

This clonotype was detected ten times or more. The V gene is TRBV28, the J gene TRBJ1-5, with D possibly matching TRBD1 (5 bases). The CDR3 is made up of 18 amino acids. V lost 6 bases and J 0 bases, leaving 21 bases between the germline ends. Per the germline V gene, CDR1 is MDHEN and CDR2 is SYDVKM. The CDR3 DNA sequence: TGTGCCAGCAGCCCCTTCCGCTCCGACAGTTATAGCAATCAGCCCCAGCATTTT. Protein: CASSPFRSDSYSNQPQHF.

This clonotype was observed many times. This chain uses TRBV6-2 or TRBV6-3 with TRBJ2-5, with 8 bases lining up with TRBD2. Germline values: CDR1 MNHEY, CDR2 SVGEGT. V lost 6 bases and J lost 5; bases outside the gene matches: 5. The CDR3 length is 13 residues. CDR3 nucleotide sequence: TGTGCCAGCAGAGGTAGCGGGACGGAGACCCAGTACTTC. Translated, it gives CASRGSGTETQYF.

This clonotype came up many times. V is TRBV12-3 or TRBV12-4 and J is TRBJ2-5; 9 positions agree with TRBD2. J was trimmed by 4 bases and V by 5 bases; bases with no gene match: 5. The CDR3 runs 14 residues. In nucleotides, the CDR3 is TGTGCCAGCAGTACTAGCGGGTGGGCAGAGACCCAGTACTTC. It translates to CASSTSGWAETQYF.

This clonotype was observed a handful of times. The DNA of the CDR3 is TGTGCCAGCAGCTCCCATTCCGATTTCGGCACTGAAGCTTTCTTT. It specifies CASSSHSDFGTEAFF. This rearrangement joins TRBV13 to TRBJ1-1; no reliable D call. Germline V CDR1 and CDR2: PRHDT, FYEKMQ (reference sequence). CDR3 length: 15 amino acids. Trimming left V 4 bases short and J 4 bases short, with 16 bases between.

This clonotype has more than one count but fewer than ten. The chain couples TRBV29-1 to TRBJ1-1; possible D gene TRBD1, 5 bases. The germline gives CDR1 SQVTM, CDR2 ANQGSEA. The CDR3 is made up of 14 amino acids. Trimming removed 0 bases at V and 4 bases at J, with 12 bases between. The CDR3 bases are TGCAGCGTTGAAGATCGTCGGGGGGTCACTGAAGCTTTCTTT. This sequence encodes CSVEDRRGVTEAFF. The entire variable domain, with the rest obtained from reference TRBV29-1 and TRBJ1-1, is as follows: SAVISQKPSRDICQRGTSLTIQCQVDSQVTMMFWYRQQPGQSLTLIATANQGSEATYESGFVIDKFPISRPNLTFSTLTVSNMSPEDSSIYLCSVEDRRGVTEAFFGQGTRLTVV.

The chain uses TRBV12-5 and TRBJ2-7; possible D gene TRBD2, 5 bases. This CDR3 is 17 amino acids long. Germline assignment: CDR1 LGHNT and CDR2 FRNRAP. Trimming took off 6 bases at V and 2 bases at J, with 23 bases between the two ends. The DNA for the CDR3 is TGTGCTAGTGGCCCCGGACTGCCCGGCGAGGAGACCTACGAGCAGTACTTC. This encodes CASGPGLPGEETYEQYF.

This clonotype was counted only a few times. The rearrangement uses TRBV20-1 and TRBJ2-1; 13 bases map to TRBD2. The J segment lost 7 bases and the V segment lost 4 bases, leaving 4 bases of the junction unmatched. CDR1 and CDR2 (germline): DFQATT, SNEGSKA (reference sequence). The CDR3 is made up of 14 amino acids. The CDR3 here is CSAKGLAGRNEQFF. CDR3 DNA sequence: TGCAGTGCTAAGGGACTAGCGGGGAGGAATGAGCAGTTCTTC.

Remarks on this clonotype: A much larger clone differs from this one at a single base, so this may be a read error. This chain links TRBV6-1 with TRBJ2-5; the D gene is possibly TRBD2 (6 bases). The V gene's germline CDR1 is MNHNS and CDR2 SASEGT. The CDR3 is 14 amino acids. CDR3 nucleotide sequence: TGTGCCAGCAGTGGCCAGGCGGGGCAAGATACCCAGTACTTC. Translating it yields CASSGQAGQDTQYF.

The chain links TRBV7-9 to TRBJ2-2; 8 bases are a match to TRBD1. Germline loops: CDR1 SEHNR, CDR2 FQNEAQ (reference sequence). V shed 3 bases, J shed 6 bases, and the junction held 9 bases outside the gene matches. The CDR3 spans 16 residues. The CDR3 region has the DNA TGTGCCAGCAGCTTCTCTCAGGGGACAGGAGCCGGGGAGCTGTTTTTT. Translation: CASSFSQGTGAGELFF.

In regard to this clonotype: A clone one base away is much larger, so this may be a read error. The conserved closing phenylalanine or tryptophan is absent in this CDR3, likely reflecting a read error. The rearrangement uses TRBV6-1 and TRBJ2-2; maybe TRBD1 (6 bases). Germline CDR1 and CDR2: MNHNS and SASEGT. The CDR3 has 14 amino acids. V gave up 5 bases and J gave up 4 bases, with 11 bases separating them. Here the CDR3 reads CASSKGHFTGELFL. In DNA form, the CDR3 reads TGTGCCAGCAGTAAGGGACATTTCACCGGGGAGCTGTTTCTT.

The V call is TRBV5-1, the J call TRBJ1-1; D uncertain. Per germline, CDR1 SGHRS and CDR2 YFSETQ. The CDR3 totals 16 residues. V gave up 4 bases and J gave up 1 base, with 17 bases separating them. CDR3 bases: TGCGCCAGCAGCCGTGCTCCAGGTCTTGCGAACACTGAAGCTTTCTTT. It is translated as CASSRAPGLANTEAFF. The variable domain in full, completed from reference TRBV5-1 and TRBJ1-1, reads KAGVTQTPRYLIKTRGQQVTLSCSPISGHRSVSWYQQTPGQGLQFLFEYFSETQRNKGNFPGRFSGRQFSNSRSEMNVSTLELGDSALYLCASSRAPGLANTEAFFGQGTRLTVV.

This clonotype was seen a few times. V is TRBV7-9 and J is TRBJ2-7; D might be TRBD2 (5 bases). Trimming pared 4 bases from V and 3 bases from J, leaving 10 bases between. CDR1 is SEHNR, CDR2 FQNEAQ, per germline (reference sequence). The CDR3 is made up of 13 amino acids. CDR3 nucleotides: TGTGCCAGCAGCTCGACTAAAAGCTACGAGCAGTACTTC. Protein product: CASSSTKSYEQYF.

Only a few counts were recorded for this clonotype. The rearrangement uses TRBV7-2 and TRBJ1-4; D possibly corresponds to TRBD1 (6 bases). The CDR3 contains 17 residues. V was pared by 4 bases and J by 7 bases, with 22 bases between. Per the germline V gene, CDR1 is SGHTA and CDR2 is FQGNSA. In DNA form, the CDR3 reads TGTGCCAGCAGCTCCCAACCATCGGGGGGCGGAGGTGAAAAACTGTTTTTT. Protein sequence: CASSSQPSGGGGEKLFF.

Ten or more counts support this clonotype. The chain combines TRBV3-1 with TRBJ2-2; D uncertain. Germline V gene data show CDR1 as LGHDT and CDR2 as YNNKEL (reference sequence). Trimming removed 2 bases at V and 2 bases at J, with 9 bases between. This CDR3 spans 15 amino acids. CDR3 nucleotides: TGTGCCAGCAGCCAACGACTGGGTAACACCGGGGAGCTGTTTTTT. Translated: CASSQRLGNTGELFF.

This clonotype was recorded at least ten times. The chain has TRBV28 and TRBJ1-2; D might be TRBD1 (6 bases). The CDR3 spans 13 residues. Germline V gene data show CDR1 as MDHEN and CDR2 as SYDVKM. Trimming pared 3 bases from V and 8 bases from J, leaving 13 bases between. The CDR3 nucleotides are TGTGCCAGCAGTTTGTCAGGGGCCCGGGGCTACACCTTC. Amino acids: CASSLSGARGYTF.

This clonotype was recorded many times. The genes are TRBV7-2 and TRBJ2-7; TRBD2 is a possible D gene (6 bases). V gave up 3 bases and J gave up 5 bases, with 17 bases separating them. CDR1 and CDR2 (germline): SGHTA, FQGNSA. There are 15 residues in the CDR3. This CDR3 reads CASSFLGGVSHEQYF. CDR3 bases: TGTGCCAGCAGCTTCTTGGGGGGAGTTTCCCACGAGCAGTACTTC. Filled out from reference TRBV7-2 and TRBJ2-7, the complete variable domain reads GAGVSQSPSNKVTEKGKDVELRCDPISGHTALYWYRQSLGQGLEFLIYFQGNSAPDKSGLPSDRFSAERTGGSVSTLTIQRTQQEDSAVYLCASSFLGGVSHEQYFGPGTRLTVT.

This chain uses TRBV6-1 with TRBJ2-4, with D perhaps TRBD2 (5 bases). Trimming took off 6 bases at V and 14 bases at J, with 11 bases between the two ends. Germline CDR1 MNHNS, CDR2 SASEGT. This CDR3 has 10 residues. The DNA for the CDR3 is TGTGCCAGCAGCGGGGAACAAGAGTACTTC. Its translation: CASSGEQEYF.

The J gene is TRBJ2-1, the V gene TRBV29-1; the match to TRBD2 covers 10 bases. CDR3 size: 13 residues. Germline V gene data show CDR1 as SQVTM and CDR2 as ANQGSEA. J was trimmed by 4 bases and V by 4 bases; bases with no gene match: 1. CDR3 sequence (DNA): TGCAGCGTTGGAGCGGGAGGGTACAATGAGCAGTTCTTC. Translating gives CSVGAGGYNEQFF.

With regard to this clonotype: This may stem from a read error, because a much larger clone lies one nucleotide away. This sequence joins TRBV7-2 and TRBJ1-2; 8 bases fit TRBD1. V lost 8 bases to trimming and J lost 4 bases; unmatched junction nucleotides: 15. The CDR3 spans 16 residues. The germline V gene has CDR1 SGHTA and CDR2 FQGNSA. The CDR3 loop reads CASPRTGQVRSYGYTF. The CDR3 DNA follows: TGTGCCAGCCCTCGGACAGGGCAGGTGCGCAGCTATGGCTACACCTTC.

The rearrangement links TRBV29-1 to TRBJ1-2; D gene ambiguous. The CDR3 sequence is 11 residues long. Per the germline V gene, CDR1 is SQVTM and CDR2 is ANQGSEA. V lost 6 bases to trimming and J lost 3 bases, with 8 bases between them. For the CDR3, the DNA is TGCAGCGTGCCAACCTACTATGGCTACACCTTC. It yields the protein CSVPTYYGYTF.

This clonotype was seen repeatedly, ten times or more. The V call is TRBV12-3 or TRBV12-4, the J call TRBJ2-6; 7 bases match TRBD2. The V segment lost 6 bases and the J segment 1 base; nucleotides outside the gene matches: 12. The CDR3 loop spans 18 amino acids. CDR3 region: CASSPIAAGPSGANVLTF. CDR3 nucleotide sequence: TGTGCCAGCAGCCCCATCGCAGCGGGGCCGTCTGGGGCCAACGTCCTGACTTTC.

The table lists this clonotype with a few counts. The chain carries TRBV29-1 and TRBJ1-1, with TRBD1 as a possible D gene (5 bases). Trimming removed 4 bases from V and 5 bases from J, with 11 bases in between. Germline loops: CDR1 SQVTM, CDR2 ANQGSEA. The CDR3 spans 12 residues. As DNA, the CDR3 is TGCAGCGTTGTGCAGGGAGGGACTGAAGCTTTCTTT. Residues: CSVVQGGTEAFF.

Comment on this clonotype: A read error is possible here, since a much larger clone lies one base away. The chain carries TRBV12-3 or TRBV12-4 and TRBJ2-7; D is uncertain. The CDR3 loop spans 14 amino acids. V was clipped by 6 bases and J by 6 bases, with 18 bases between them. The chain's CDR3 is CASSSGGGPPEQYF. For the CDR3, the DNA is TGTGCCAGCAGCTCAGGTGGCGGTCCCCCCGAGCAGTACTTC.

The table lists this clonotype with many counts. The chain carries TRBV6-2 or TRBV6-3 and TRBJ1-1; no clear D gene. CDR1 and CDR2 (germline): MNHEY, SVGEGT. V shed 2 bases and J shed 3 bases, with 10 bases lying between them. The CDR3 runs 14 residues. The CDR3 region has the DNA TGTGCCAGCAGTTACAGGGTATTGGACACTGAAGCTTTCTTT. Its translation: CASSYRVLDTEAFF.